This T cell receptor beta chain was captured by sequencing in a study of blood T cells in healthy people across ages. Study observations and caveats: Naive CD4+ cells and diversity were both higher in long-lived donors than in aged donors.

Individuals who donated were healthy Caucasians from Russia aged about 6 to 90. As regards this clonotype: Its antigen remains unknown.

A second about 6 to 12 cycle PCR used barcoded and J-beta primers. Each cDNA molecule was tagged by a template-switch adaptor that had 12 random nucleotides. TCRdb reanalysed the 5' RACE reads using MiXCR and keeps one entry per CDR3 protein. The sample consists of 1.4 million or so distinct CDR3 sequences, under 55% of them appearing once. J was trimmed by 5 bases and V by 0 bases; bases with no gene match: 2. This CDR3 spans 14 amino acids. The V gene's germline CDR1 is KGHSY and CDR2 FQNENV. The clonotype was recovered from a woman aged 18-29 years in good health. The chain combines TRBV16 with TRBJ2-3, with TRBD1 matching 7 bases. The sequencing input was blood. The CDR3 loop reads CASSQSRGQDTQYF. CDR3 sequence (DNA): TGTGCCAGCAGCCAATCGAGGGGGCAAGATACGCAGTATTTT.